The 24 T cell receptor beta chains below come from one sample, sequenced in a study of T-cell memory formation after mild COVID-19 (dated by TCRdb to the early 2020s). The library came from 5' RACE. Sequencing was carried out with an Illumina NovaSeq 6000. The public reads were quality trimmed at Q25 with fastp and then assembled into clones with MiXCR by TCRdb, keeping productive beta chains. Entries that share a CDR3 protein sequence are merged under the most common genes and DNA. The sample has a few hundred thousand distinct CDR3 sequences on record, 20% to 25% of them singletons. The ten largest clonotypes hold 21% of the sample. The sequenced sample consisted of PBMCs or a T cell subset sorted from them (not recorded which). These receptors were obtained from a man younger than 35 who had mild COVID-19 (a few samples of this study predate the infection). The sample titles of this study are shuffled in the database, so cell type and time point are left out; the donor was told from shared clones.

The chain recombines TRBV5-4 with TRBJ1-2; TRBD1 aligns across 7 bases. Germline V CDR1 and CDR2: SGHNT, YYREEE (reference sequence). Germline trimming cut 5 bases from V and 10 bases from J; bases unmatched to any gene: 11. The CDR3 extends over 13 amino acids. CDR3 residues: CASRPRDRETYTF. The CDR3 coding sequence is TGTGCCAGCAGGCCCCGGGACAGAGAAACCTACACCTTC.

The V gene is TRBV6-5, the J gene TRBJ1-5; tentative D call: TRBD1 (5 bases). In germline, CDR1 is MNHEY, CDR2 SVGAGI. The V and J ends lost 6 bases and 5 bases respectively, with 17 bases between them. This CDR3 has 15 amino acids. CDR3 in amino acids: CASRKLLRGDQPQHF. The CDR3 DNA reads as TGTGCCAGCAGGAAACTTCTGAGAGGGGATCAGCCCCAGCATTTT.

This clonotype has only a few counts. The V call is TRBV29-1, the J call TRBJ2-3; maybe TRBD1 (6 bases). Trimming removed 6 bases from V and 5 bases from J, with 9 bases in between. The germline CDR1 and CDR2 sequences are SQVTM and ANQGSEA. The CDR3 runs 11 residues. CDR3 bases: TGCAGCGTCAACAGGGTAGATACGCAGTATTTT. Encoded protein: CSVNRVDTQYF.

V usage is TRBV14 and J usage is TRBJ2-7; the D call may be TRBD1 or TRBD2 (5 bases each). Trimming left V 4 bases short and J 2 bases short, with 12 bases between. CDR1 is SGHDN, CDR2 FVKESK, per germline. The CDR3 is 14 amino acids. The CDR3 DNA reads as TGTGCCAGCAGCCGAGGGGCCTCACCCTACGAGCAGTACTTC. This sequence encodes CASSRGASPYEQYF.

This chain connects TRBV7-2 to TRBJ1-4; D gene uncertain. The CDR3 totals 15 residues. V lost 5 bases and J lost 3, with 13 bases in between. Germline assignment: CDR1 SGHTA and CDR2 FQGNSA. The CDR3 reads CASSRTGSPNEKLFF. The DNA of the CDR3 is TGTGCCAGCAGCCGAACGGGGAGCCCTAATGAAAAACTGTTTTTT.

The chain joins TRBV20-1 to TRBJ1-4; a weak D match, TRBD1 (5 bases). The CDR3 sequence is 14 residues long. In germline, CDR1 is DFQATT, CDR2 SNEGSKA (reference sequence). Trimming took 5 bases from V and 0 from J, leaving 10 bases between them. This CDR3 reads CSAAGPATNEKLFF. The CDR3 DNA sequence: TGCAGTGCTGCGGGACCGGCAACTAATGAAAAACTGTTTTTT.

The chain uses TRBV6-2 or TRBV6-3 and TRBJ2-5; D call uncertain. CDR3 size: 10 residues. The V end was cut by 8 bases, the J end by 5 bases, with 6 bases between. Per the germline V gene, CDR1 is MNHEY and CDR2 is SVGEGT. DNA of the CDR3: TGTGCCAGCGAAATGGAGACCCAGTACTTC. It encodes CASEMETQYF.

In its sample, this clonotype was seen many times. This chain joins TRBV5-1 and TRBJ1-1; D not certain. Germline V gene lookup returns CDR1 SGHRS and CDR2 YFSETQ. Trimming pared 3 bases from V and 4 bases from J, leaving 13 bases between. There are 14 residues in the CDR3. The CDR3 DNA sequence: TGCGCCAGCAGCTGGCTACCCGCTGCCACTGAAGCTTTCTTT. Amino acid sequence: CASSWLPAATEAFF.

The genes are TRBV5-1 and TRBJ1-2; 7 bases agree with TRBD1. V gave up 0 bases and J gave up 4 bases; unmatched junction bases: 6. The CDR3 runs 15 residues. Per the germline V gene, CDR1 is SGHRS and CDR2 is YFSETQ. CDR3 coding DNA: TGCGCCAGCAGCTTGGAAGGGGGCGAGGGCTATGGCTACACCTTC. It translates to CASSLEGGEGYGYTF.

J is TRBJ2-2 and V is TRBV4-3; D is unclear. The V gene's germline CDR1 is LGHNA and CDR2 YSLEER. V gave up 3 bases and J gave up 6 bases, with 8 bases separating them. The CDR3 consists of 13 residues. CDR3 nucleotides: TGCGCCAGCAGCCAGCTTGGGGCCGGGGAGCTGTTTTTT. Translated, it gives CASSQLGAGELFF.

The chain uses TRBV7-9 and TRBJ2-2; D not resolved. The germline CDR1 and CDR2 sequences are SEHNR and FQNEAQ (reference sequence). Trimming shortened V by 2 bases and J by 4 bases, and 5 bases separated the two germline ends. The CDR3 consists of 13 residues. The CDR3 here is CASSLHITGELFF. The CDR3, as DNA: TGTGCCAGCAGCTTACATATCACCGGGGAGCTGTTTTTT.

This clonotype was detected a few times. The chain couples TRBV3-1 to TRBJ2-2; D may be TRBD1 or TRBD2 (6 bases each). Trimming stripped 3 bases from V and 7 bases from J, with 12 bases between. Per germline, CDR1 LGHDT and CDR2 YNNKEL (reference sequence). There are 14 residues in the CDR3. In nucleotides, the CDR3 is TGTGCCAGCAGCCAGAATCGGGGGCACGGGGAGCTGTTTTTT. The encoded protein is CASSQNRGHGELFF.

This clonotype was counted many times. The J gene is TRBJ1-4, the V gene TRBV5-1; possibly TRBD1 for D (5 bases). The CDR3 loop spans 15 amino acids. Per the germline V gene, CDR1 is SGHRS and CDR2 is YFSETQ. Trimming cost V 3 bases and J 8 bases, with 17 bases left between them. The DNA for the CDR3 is TGCGCCAGCAGCTCAAACGGGGGAGGAGGCGAAAAACTGTTTTTT. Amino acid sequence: CASSSNGGGGEKLFF. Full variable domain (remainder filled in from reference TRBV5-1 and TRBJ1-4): KAGVTQTPRYLIKTRGQQVTLSCSPISGHRSVSWYQQTPGQGLQFLFEYFSETQRNKGNFPGRFSGRQFSNSRSEMNVSTLELGDSALYLCASSSNGGGGEKLFFGSGTQLSVL.

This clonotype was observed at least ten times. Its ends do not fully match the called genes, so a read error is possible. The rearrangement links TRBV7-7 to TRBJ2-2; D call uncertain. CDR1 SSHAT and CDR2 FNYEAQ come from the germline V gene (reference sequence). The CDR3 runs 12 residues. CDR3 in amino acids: CASSFVGGELFF. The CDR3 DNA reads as TGTGCTAGCAGCTTCGTTGGCGGGGAGCTGTTTTTT.

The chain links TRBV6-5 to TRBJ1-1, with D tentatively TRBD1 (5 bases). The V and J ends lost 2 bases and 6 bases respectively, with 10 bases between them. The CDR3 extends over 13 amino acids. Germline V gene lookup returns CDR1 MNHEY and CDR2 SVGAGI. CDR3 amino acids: CASSYPGISEAFF. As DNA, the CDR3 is TGTGCCAGCAGTTACCCAGGGATTTCTGAAGCTTTCTTT.

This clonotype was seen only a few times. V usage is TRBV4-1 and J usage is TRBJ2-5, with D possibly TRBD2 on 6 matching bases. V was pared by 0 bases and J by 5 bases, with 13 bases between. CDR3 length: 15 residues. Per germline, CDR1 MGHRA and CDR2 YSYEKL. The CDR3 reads CASSQDGSAGETQYF. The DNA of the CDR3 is TGCGCCAGCAGCCAAGATGGTTCTGCGGGGGAGACCCAGTACTTC.

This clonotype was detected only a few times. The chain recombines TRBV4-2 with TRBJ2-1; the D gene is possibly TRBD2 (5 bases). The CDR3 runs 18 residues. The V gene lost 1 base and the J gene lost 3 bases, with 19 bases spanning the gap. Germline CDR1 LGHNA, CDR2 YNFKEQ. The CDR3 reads CASSQVAVGGDYYNEQFF. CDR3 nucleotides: TGTGCCAGCAGCCAAGTGGCCGTGGGCGGCGACTACTACAATGAGCAGTTCTTC.

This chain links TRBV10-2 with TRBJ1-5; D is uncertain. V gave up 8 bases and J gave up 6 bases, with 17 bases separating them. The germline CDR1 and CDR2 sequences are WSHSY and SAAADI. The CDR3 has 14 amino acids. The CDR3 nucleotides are TGCGCCAGCTATAGTGGGGTACACGGTCAGCCCCAGCATTTT. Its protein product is CASYSGVHGQPQHF.

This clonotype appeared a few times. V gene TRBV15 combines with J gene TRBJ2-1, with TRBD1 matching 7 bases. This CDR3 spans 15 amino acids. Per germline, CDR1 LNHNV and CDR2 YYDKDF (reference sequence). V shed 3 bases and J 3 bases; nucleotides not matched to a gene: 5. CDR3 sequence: CATSSYRGGYNEQFF. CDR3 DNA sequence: TGTGCCACCAGCAGCTACAGGGGCGGCTACAATGAGCAGTTCTTC.

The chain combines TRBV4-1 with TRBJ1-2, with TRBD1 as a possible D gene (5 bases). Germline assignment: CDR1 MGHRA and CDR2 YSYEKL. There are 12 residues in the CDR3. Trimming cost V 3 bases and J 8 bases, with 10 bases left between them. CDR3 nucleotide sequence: TGCGCCAGCAGCCATGGAACAGGCGGCTACACCTTC. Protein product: CASSHGTGGYTF.

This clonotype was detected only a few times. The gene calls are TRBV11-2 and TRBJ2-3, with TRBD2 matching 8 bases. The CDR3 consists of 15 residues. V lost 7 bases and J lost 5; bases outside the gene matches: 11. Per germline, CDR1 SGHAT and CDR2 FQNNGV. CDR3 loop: CASTQGRGGRDTQYF. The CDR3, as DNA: TGTGCCAGCACCCAAGGACGGGGGGGCAGAGATACGCAGTATTTT.

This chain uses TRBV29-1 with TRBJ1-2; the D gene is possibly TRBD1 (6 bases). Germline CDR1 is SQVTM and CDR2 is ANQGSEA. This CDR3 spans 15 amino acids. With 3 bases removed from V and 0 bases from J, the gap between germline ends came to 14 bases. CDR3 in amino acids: CSVDVSGAANYGYTF. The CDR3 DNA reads TGCAGCGTTGATGTTTCGGGGGCGGCTAACTATGGCTACACCTTC. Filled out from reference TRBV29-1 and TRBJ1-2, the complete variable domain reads SAVISQKPSRDICQRGTSLTIQCQVDSQVTMMFWYRQQPGQSLTLIATANQGSEATYESGFVIDKFPISRPNLTFSTLTVSNMSPEDSSIYLCSVDVSGAANYGYTFGSGTRLTVV.

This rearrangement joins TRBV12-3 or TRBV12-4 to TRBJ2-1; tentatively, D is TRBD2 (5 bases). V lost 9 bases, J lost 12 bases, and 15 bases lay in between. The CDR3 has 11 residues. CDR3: CASGEIARQFF. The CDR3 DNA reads TGTGCCAGTGGGGAAATAGCGCGGCAGTTCTTC.

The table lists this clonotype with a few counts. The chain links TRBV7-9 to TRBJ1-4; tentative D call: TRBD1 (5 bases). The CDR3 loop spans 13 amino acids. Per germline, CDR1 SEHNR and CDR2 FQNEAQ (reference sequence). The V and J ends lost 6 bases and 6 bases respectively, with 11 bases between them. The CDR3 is CASRGREHEKLFF. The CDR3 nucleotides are TGTGCCAGCAGAGGCAGGGAACATGAAAAACTGTTTTTT.